This is a list of T cell receptor beta chains from one sample in a study of T-cell memory formation after mild COVID-19. In TCRdb, the 5' RACE reads were re-called with MiXCR into one record per CDR3 protein. The sample includes roughly 47,000 distinct CDR3 sequences, 7% to 8% seen only once; the top ten take 1.4%. The sample consisted of PBMCs or a T cell subset sorted from them (not recorded which). These receptors came from a man younger than 35 who had mild COVID-19 (a few samples of this study predate the infection). Cell type and time point are not known. Both conserved end residues are part of each CDR3. D genes are given only for firm matches. Size is stated for part of the rows, as once, few or many counts, or as a class when the clone is expanded.

clone_size	d_call	v_call	j_call	cdr3_aa	cdr3_nt
many	TRBD1	TRBV6-5	TRBJ2-3	CATRRRGGIPDTQYF	TGTGCCACCCGAAGGAGAGGGGGCATCCCAGATACGCAGTATTTT
many	-	TRBV4-2	TRBJ2-1	CASSQDIPTRSYNEQFF	TGTGCCAGCAGCCAAGATATCCCTACGAGGTCCTACAATGAGCAGTTCTTC
-	-	TRBV12-3/TRBV12-4	TRBJ1-2	CASRLSNRDYGYTF	TGTGCCAGCAGGCTAAGTAACCGGGACTATGGCTACACCTTC
-	TRBD2	TRBV7-2	TRBJ2-1	CASSHRGLAGDNEQFF	TGTGCCAGCAGCCACAGAGGACTAGCTGGAGACAATGAGCAGTTCTTC
few	-	TRBV7-9	TRBJ1-2	CASSSDGGFGYTF	TGTGCCAGCAGCTCCGATGGGGGATTCGGCTACACCTTC
few	-	TRBV7-9	TRBJ2-3	CASSTIGGGSTDTQYF	TGTGCCAGCAGCACCATAGGCGGGGGCTCCACAGATACGCAGTATTTT
many	-	TRBV5-1	TRBJ1-1	CASSGTQNTEAFF	TGCGCCAGCAGCGGAACACAGAACACTGAAGCTTTCTTT
many	-	TRBV5-1	TRBJ2-5	CASSTNRDYQETQYF	TGCGCCAGCAGCACTAACCGGGACTACCAAGAGACCCAGTACTTC
-	-	TRBV7-3	TRBJ1-5	CASSLMGGGDQPQHF	TGTGCCAGCAGCTTAATGGGAGGAGGTGATCAGCCCCAGCATTTT
-	-	TRBV28	TRBJ2-6	CASSTFLGANVLTF	TGTGCCAGCAGTACGTTCCTTGGGGCCAACGTCCTGACTTTC